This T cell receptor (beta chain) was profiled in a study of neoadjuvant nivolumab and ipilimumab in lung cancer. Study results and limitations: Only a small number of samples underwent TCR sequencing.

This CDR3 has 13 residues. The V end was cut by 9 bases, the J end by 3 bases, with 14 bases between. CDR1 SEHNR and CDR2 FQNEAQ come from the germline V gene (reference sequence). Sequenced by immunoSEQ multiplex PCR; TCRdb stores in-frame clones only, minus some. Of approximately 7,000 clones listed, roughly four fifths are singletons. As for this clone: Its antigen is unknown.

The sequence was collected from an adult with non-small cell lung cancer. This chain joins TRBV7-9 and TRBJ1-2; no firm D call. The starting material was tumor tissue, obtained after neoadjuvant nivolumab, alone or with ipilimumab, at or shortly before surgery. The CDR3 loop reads CASSPKKDYGYTF. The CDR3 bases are TGTGCCAGTTCACCCAAAAAAGACTATGGCTACACCTTC.